The subject of this entry is one T cell receptor (beta chain). This entry comes from a study of blood T cell repertoires in COVID-19. The table came from immunoSEQ multiplex PCR; TCRdb's copy has only in-frame clones and leaves some out. The sample records about 380,000 clones, roughly nine tenths being singletons. The sample taken for sequencing was peripheral blood. This TCR came from a man in his forties with acute or convalescent COVID-19.

CDR3 sequence reads: CASSQLAGGLTDTQYF. The CDR3, as DNA: TGCGCCAGCAGCCAACTAGCGGGAGGGTTGACAGATACGCAGTATTTT. The J gene is TRBJ2-3, the V gene TRBV4-1; TRBD2 matches at 12 bases. The ends lost 2 bases at V and 3 bases at J; junction bases unmatched: 3. There are 16 residues in the CDR3. Germline V gene data show CDR1 as MGHRA and CDR2 as YSYEKL.